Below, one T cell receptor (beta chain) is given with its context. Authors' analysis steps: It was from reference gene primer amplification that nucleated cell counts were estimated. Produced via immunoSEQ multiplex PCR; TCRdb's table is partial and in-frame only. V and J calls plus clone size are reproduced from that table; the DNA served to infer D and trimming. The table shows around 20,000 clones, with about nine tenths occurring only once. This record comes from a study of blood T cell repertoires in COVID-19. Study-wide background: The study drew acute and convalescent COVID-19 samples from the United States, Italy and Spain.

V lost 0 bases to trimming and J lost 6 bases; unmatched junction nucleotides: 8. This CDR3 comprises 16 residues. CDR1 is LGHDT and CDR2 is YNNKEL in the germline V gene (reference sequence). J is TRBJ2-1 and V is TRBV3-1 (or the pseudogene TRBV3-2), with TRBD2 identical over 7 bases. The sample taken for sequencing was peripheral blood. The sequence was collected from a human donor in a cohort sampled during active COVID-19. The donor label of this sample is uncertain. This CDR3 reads CASSQEGLVTLNEQFF. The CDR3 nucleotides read TGTGCCAGCAGCCAAGAAGGACTAGTGACCCTCAATGAGCAGTTCTTC.